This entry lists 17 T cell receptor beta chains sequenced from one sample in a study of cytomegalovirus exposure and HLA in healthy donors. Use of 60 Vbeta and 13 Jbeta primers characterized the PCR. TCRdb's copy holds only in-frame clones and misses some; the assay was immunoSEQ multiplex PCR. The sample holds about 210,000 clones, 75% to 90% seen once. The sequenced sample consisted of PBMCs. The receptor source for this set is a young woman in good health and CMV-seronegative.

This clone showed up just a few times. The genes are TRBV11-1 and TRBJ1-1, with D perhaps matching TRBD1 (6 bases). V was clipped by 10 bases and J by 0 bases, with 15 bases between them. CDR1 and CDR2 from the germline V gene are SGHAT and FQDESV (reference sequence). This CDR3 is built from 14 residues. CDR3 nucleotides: TGTGCCACCTCGGGGGGGGCCGTGAACACTGAAGCTTTCTTT. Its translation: CATSGGAVNTEAFF.

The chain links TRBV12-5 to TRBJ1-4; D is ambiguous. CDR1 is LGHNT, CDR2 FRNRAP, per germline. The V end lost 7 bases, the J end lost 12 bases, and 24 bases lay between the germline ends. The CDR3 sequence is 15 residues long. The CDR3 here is CASAQAGQHFGELFF. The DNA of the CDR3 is TGTGCTAGTGCCCAAGCCGGGCAGCACTTCGGGGAACTGTTTTTT.

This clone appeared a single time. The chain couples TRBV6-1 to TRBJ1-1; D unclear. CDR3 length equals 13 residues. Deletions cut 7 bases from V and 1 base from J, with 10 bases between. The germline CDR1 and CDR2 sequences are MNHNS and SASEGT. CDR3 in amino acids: CASTIVENTEAFF. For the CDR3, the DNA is TGTGCCAGCACGATTGTAGAGAACACTGAAGCTTTCTTT.

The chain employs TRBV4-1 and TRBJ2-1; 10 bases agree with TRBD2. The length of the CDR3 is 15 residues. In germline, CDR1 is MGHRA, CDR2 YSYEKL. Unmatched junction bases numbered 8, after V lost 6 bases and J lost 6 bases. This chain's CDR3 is CASRLAGVFSNEQFF. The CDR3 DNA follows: TGCGCCAGCAGGCTAGCGGGAGTATTTTCCAATGAGCAGTTCTTC.

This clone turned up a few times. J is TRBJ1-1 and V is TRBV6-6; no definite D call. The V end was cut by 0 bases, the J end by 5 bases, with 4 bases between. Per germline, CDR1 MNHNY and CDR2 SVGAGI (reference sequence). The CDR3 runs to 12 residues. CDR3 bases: TGTGCCAGCAGTTACTCCCCGACTGAAGCTTTCTTT. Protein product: CASSYSPTEAFF.

CDR3 residues: CASSQEGQGQDTQYF. The CDR3 DNA follows: TGCGCCAGCAGCCAAGAAGGACAGGGACAAGATACGCAGTATTTT. The chain carries TRBV4-1 and TRBJ2-3; 8 bases agree with TRBD1. The CDR3 runs to 15 residues. Germline CDR1 is MGHRA and CDR2 is YSYEKL. Unmatched junction bases numbered 4, after V lost 0 bases and J lost 5 bases.

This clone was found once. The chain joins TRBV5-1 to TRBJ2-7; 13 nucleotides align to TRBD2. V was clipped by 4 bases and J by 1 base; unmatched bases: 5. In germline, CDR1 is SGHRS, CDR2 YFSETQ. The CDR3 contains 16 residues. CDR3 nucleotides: TGCGCCAGCAGCCAGGGACTAGCGGGATTTTCCTACGAGCAGTACTTC. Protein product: CASSQGLAGFSYEQYF.

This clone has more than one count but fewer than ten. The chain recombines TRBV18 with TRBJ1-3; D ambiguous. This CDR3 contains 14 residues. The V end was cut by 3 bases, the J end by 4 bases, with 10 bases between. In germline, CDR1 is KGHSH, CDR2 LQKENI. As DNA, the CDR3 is TGTGCCAGCTCACCGCGGCTGTCGGGAAACACCATATATTTT. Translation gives CASSPRLSGNTIYF. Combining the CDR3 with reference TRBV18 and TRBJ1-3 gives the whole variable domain NAGVMQNPRHLVRRRGQEARLRCSPMKGHSHVYWYRQLPEEGLKFMVYLQKENIIDESGMPKERFSAEFPKEGPSILRIQQVVRGDSAAYFCASSPRLSGNTIYFGEGSWLTVV.

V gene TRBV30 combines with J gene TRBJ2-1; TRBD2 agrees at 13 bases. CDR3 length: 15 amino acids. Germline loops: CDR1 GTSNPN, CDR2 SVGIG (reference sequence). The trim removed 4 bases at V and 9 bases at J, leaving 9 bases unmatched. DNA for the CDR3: TGTGCCTGGAATGCCCTGACTAGCGGGGGGCGTGAGCAGTTCTTC. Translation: CAWNALTSGGREQFF.

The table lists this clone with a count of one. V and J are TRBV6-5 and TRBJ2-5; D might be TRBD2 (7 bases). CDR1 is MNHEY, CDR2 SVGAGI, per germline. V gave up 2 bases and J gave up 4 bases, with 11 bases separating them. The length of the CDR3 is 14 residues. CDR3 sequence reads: CASSYRGGRETQYF. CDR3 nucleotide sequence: TGTGCCAGCAGTTACCGCGGGGGCAGAGAGACCCAGTACTTC.

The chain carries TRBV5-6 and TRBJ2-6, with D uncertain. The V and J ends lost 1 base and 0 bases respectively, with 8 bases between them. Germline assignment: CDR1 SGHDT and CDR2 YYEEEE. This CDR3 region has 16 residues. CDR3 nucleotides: TGTGCCAGCAGCTTGTTCATCTACTCTGGGGCCAACGTCCTGACTTTC. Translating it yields CASSLFIYSGANVLTF.

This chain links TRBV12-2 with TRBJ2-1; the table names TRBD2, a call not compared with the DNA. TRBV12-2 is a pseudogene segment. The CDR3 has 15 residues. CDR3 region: CASRLGLAGYNEQFF. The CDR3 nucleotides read TGTGCAAGTCGCTTAGGACTAGCGGGGTACAATGAGCAGTTCTTC.

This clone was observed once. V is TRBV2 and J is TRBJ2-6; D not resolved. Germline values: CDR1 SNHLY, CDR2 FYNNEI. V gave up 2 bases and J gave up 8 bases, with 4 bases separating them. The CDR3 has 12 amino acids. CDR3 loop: CASSEQTNVLTF. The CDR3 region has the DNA TGTGCCAGCAGTGAACAGACCAACGTCCTGACTTTC.

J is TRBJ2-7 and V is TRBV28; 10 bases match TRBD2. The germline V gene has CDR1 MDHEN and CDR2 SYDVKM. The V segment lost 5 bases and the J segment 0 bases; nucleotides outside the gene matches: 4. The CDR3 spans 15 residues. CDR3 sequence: CASSRSGGASYEQYF. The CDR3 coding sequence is TGTGCCAGCAGTCGAAGCGGGGGGGCCTCCTACGAGCAGTACTTC.

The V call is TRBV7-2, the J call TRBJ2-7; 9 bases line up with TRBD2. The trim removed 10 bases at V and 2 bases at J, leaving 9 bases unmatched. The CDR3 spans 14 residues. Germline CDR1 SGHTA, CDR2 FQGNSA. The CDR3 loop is CATDRLAVPYEQYF. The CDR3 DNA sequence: TGTGCCACCGATCGACTAGCGGTCCCCTACGAGCAGTACTTC.

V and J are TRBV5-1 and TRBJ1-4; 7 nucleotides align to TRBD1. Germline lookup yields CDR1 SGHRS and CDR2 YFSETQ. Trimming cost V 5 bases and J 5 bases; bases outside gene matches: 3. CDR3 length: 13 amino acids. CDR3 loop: CASRMGQNEKLFF. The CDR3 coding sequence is TGCGCCAGCAGGATGGGACAGAATGAAAAACTGTTTTTT.

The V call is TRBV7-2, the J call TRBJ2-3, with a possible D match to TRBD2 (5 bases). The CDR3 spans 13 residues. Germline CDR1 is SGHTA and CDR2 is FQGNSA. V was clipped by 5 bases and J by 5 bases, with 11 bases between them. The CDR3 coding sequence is TGTGCCAGCAGCCGACTGGGAGAAGATACGCAGTATTTT. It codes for CASSRLGEDTQYF.